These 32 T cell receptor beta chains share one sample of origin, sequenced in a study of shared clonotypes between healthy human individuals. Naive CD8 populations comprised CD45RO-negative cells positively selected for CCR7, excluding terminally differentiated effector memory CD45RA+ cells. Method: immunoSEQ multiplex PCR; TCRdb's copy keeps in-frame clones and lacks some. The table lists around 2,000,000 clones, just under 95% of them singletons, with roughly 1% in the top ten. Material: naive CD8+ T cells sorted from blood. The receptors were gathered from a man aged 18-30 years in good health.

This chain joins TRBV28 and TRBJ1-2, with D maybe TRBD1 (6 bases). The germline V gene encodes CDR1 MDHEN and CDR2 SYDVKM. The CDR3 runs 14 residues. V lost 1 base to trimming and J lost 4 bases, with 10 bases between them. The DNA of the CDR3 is TGTGCCAGCAGTTTATTAAGGGGGGGCTATGGCTACACCTTC. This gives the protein CASSLLRGGYGYTF.

Written as DNA, the CDR3 is TGCGCCAGCAGCCAAGATCTGGTGACAGGGGCGCCGAGGCGTGAAAAACTGTTTTTT. This encodes CASSQDLVTGAPRREKLFF. The rearrangement joins TRBV4-3 to TRBJ1-4; 8 positions match TRBD1. This CDR3 has 19 residues. The J segment lost 7 bases and the V segment lost 0 bases, leaving 16 bases of the junction unmatched. CDR1 and CDR2 (germline): LGHNA, YSLEER.

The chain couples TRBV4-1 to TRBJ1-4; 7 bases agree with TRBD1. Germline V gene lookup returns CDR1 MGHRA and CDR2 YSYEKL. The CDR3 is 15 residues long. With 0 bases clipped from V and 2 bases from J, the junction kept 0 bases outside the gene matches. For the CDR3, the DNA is TGCGCCAGCAGCCAAGAGACAGGGACTAATGAAAAACTGTTTTTT. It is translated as CASSQETGTNEKLFF.

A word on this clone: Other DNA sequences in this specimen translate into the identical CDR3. The CDR3: CASSLAGGGTDTQYF. CDR3 nucleotide sequence: TGTGCCAGCAGCTTGGCAGGGGGCGGTACAGATACGCAGTATTTT. The V gene is TRBV5-6, the J gene TRBJ2-3, with 8 positions matching TRBD1. Per the germline V gene, CDR1 is SGHDT and CDR2 is YYEEEE. V dropped 0 bases and J dropped 3; count of bases not matched to a gene: 3. CDR3 size: 15 residues. Supplemented by reference TRBV5-6 and TRBJ2-3, the full variable domain reads DAGVTQSPTHLIKTRGQQVTLRCSPKSGHDTVSWYQQALGQGPQFIFQYYEEEERQRGNFPDRFSGHQFPNYSSELNVNALLLGDSALYLCASSLAGGGTDTQYFGPGTRLTVL.

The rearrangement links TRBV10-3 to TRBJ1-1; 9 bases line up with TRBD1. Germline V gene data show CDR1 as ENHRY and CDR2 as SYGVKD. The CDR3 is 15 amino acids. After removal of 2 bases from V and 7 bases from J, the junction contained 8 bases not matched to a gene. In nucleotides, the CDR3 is TGTGCCATCAGTGAGCAGCCAACAGGGGGCTTTGAAGCTTTCTTT. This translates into CAISEQPTGGFEAFF.

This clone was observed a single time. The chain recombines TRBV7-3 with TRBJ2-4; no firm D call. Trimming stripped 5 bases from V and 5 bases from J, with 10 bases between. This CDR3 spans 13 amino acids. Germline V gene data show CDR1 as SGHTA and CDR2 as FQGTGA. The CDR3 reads CASSQVEENIQYF. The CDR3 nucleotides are TGTGCCAGCAGCCAAGTCGAGGAAAACATTCAGTACTTC.

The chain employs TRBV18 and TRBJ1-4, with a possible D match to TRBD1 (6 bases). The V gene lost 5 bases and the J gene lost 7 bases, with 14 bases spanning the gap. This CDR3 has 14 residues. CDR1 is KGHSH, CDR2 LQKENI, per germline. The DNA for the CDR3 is TGTGCCAGCTCAACTATCACAGGGCTTGAAAAACTGTTTTTT. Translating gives CASSTITGLEKLFF. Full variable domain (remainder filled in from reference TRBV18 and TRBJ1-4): NAGVMQNPRHLVRRRGQEARLRCSPMKGHSHVYWYRQLPEEGLKFMVYLQKENIIDESGMPKERFSAEFPKEGPSILRIQQVVRGDSAAYFCASSTITGLEKLFFGSGTQLSVL.

CDR3 bases: TGTGCCAGCAGCGCCATACAGGGAATCGACACTGAAGCTTTCTTT. Translated, it gives CASSAIQGIDTEAFF. The gene calls are TRBV9 and TRBJ1-1, with D perhaps TRBD1 (6 bases). Germline CDR1 reads SGDLS; CDR2 reads YYNGEE. The CDR3 runs 15 residues. V lost 3 bases and J lost 3, with 15 bases in between. The full variable domain, in which reference TRBV9 and TRBJ1-1 provide the parts outside the CDR3, is DSGVTQTPKHLITATGQRVTLRCSPRSGDLSVYWYQQSLDQGLQFLIQYYNGEERAKGNILERFSAQQFPDLHSELNLSSLELGDSALYFCASSAIQGIDTEAFFGQGTRLTVV.

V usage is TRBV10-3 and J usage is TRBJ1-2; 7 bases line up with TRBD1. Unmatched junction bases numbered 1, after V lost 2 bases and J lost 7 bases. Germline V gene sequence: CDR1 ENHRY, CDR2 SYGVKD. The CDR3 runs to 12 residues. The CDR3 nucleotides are TGTGCCATCAGTGAGGGACAGGCTGGCTACACCTTC. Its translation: CAISEGQAGYTF.

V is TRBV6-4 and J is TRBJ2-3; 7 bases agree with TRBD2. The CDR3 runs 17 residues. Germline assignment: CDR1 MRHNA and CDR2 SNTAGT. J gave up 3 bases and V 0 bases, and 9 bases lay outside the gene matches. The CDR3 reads CASSDSRASGTTDTQYF. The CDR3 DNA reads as TGTGCCAGCAGTGACTCGAGAGCTAGCGGTACGACAGATACGCAGTATTTT.

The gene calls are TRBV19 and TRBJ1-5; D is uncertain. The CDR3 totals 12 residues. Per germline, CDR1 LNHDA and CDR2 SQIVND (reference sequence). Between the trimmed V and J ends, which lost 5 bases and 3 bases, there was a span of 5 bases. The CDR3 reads CASSADNQPQHF. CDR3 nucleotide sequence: TGTGCCAGTAGTGCGGACAATCAGCCCCAGCATTTT.

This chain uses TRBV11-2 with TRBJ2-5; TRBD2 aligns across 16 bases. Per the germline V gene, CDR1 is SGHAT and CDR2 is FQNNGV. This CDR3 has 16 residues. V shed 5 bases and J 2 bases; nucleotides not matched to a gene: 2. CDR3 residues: CASSPGLAGGQETQYF. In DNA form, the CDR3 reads TGTGCCAGCAGCCCGGGACTAGCGGGAGGGCAAGAGACCCAGTACTTC.

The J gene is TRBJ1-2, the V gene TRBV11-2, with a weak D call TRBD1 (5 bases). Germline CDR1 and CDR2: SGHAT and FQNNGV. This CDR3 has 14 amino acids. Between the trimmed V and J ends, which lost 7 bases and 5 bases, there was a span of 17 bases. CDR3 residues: CASTQVGDYYGYTF. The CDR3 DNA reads TGTGCCAGCACGCAAGTCGGGGACTATTATGGCTACACCTTC.

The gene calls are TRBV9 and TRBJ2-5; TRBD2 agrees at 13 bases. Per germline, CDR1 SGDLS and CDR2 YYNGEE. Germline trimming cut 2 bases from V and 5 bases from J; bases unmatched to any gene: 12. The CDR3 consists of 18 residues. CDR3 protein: CASSVVYWGLAGYETQYF. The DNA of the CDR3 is TGTGCCAGCAGCGTGGTCTACTGGGGACTAGCGGGGTACGAGACCCAGTACTTC.

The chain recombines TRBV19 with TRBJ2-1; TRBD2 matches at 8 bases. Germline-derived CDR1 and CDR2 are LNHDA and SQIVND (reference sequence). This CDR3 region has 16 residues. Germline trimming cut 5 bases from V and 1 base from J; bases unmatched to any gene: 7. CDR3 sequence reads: CASSPGVAGSYNEQFF. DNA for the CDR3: TGTGCCAGTAGTCCCGGGGTAGCGGGGTCCTACAATGAGCAGTTCTTC.

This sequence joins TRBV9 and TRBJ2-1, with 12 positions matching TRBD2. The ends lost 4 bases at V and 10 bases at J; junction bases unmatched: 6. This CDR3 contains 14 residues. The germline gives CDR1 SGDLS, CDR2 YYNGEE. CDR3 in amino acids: CASSQGLAGYEQFF. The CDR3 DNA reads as TGTGCCAGCAGCCAAGGACTAGCGGGATACGAGCAGTTCTTC.

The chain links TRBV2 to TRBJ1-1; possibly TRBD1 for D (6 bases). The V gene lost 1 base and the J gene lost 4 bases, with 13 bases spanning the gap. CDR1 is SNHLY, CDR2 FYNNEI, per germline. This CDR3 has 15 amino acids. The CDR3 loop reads CASSEGWGASTEAFF. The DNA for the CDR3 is TGTGCCAGCAGTGAAGGTTGGGGGGCGAGCACTGAAGCTTTCTTT. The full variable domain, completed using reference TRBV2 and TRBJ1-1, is EPEVTQTPSHQVTQMGQEVILRCVPISNHLYFYWYRQILGQKVEFLVSFYNNEISEKSEIFDDQFSVERPDGSNFTLKIRSTKLEDSAMYFCASSEGWGASTEAFFGQGTRLTVV.

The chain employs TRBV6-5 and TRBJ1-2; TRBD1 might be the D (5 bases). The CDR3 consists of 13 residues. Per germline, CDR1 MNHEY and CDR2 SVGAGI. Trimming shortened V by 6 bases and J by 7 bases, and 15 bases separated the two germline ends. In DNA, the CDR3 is TGTGCCAGCAGCCACACGGGGGGAGGTGGCTACACCTTC. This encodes CASSHTGGGGYTF.

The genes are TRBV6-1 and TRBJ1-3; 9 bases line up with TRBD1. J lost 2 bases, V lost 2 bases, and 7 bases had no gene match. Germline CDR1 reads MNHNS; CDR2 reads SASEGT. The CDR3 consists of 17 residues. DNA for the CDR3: TGTGCCAGCAGTGAACCTGGGACAGGGTCAGCTGGAAACACCATATATTTT. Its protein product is CASSEPGTGSAGNTIYF.

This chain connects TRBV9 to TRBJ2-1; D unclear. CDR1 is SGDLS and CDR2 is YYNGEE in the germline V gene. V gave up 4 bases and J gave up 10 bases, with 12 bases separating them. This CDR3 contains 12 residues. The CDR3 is CASSLHQAEQFF. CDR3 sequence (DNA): TGTGCCAGCAGCTTACACCAAGCGGAGCAGTTCTTC.

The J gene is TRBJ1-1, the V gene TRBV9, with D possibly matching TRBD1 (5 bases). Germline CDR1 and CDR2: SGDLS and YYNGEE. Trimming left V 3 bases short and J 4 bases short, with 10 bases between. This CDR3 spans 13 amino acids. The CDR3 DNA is TGTGCCAGCAGCGATGGGACCAGCACTGAAGCTTTCTTT. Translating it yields CASSDGTSTEAFF.

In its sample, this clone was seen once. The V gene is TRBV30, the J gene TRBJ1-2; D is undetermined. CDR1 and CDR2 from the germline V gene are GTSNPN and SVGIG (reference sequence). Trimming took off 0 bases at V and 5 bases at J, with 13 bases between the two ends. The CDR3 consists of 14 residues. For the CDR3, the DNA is TGTGCCTGGAGTGTAAATCCGTTTTCTTATGGCTACACCTTC. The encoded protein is CAWSVNPFSYGYTF.

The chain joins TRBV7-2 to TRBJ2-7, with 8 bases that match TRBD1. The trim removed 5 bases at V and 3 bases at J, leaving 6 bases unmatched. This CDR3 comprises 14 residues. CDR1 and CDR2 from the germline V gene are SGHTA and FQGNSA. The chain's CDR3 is CASSPDRAYYEQYF. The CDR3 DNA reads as TGTGCCAGCAGCCCGGACAGGGCCTACTACGAGCAGTACTTC.

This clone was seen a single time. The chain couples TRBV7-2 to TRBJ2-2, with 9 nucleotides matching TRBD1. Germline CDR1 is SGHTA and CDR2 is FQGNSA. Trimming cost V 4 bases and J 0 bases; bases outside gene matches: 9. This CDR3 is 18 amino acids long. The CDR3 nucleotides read TGTGCCAGCAGCTACGGCCGGGACAGGGTTGCGAACACCGGGGAGCTGTTTTTT. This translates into CASSYGRDRVANTGELFF.

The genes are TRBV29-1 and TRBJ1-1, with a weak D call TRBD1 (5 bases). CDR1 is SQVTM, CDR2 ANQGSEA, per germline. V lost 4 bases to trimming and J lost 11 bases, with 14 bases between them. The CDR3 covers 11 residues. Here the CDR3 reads CSVGEVGGAFF. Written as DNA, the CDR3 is TGCAGCGTTGGGGAAGTGGGGGGGGCTTTCTTT.

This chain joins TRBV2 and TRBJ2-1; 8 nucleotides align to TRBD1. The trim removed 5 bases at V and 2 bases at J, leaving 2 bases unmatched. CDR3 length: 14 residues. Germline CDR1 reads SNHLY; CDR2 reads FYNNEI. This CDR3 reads CASSPGQAYNEQFF. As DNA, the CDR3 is TGTGCCAGCAGTCCGGGACAGGCCTACAATGAGCAGTTCTTC. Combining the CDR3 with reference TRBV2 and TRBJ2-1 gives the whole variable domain EPEVTQTPSHQVTQMGQEVILRCVPISNHLYFYWYRQILGQKVEFLVSFYNNEISEKSEIFDDQFSVERPDGSNFTLKIRSTKLEDSAMYFCASSPGQAYNEQFFGPGTRLTVL.

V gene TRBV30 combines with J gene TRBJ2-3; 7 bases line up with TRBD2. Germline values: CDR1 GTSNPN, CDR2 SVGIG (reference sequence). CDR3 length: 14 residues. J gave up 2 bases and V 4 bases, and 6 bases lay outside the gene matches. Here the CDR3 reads CAWNLAAPTDTQYF. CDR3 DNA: TGTGCCTGGAACCTAGCGGCACCCACAGATACGCAGTATTTT.

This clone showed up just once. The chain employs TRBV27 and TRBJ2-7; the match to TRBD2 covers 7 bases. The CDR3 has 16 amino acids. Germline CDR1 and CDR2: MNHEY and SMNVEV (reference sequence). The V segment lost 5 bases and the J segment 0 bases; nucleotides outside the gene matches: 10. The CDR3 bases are TGTGCCAGCAGTCCCCACGCGGGAGCCAGCTCCTACGAGCAGTACTTC. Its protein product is CASSPHAGASSYEQYF.

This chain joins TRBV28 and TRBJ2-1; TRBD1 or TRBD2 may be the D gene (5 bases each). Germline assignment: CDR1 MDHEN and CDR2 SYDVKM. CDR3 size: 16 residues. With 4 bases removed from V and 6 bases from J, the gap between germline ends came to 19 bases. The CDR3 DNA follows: TGTGCCAGCAGTTCCCGGGACGGACTTCCAGTCAATGAGCAGTTCTTC. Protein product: CASSSRDGLPVNEQFF.

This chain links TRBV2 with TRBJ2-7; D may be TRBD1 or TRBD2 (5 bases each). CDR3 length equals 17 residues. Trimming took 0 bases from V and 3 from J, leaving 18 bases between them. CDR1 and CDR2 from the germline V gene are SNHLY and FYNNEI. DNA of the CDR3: TGTGCCAGCAGTGAAGCGCTTCGGGACGGAGGTTACTACGAGCAGTACTTC. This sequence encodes CASSEALRDGGYYEQYF.

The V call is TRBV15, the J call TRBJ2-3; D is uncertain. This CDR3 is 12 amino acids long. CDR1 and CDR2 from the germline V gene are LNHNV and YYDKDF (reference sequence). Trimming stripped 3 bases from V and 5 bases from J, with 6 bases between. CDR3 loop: CATSSWGDTQYF. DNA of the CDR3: TGTGCCACCAGCAGTTGGGGAGATACGCAGTATTTT.

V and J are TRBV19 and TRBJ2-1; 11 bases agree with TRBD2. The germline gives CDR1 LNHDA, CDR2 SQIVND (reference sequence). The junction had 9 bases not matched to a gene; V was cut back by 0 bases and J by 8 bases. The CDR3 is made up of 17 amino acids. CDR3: CASSIDPDSGGADEQFF. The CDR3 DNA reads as TGTGCCAGTAGTATAGATCCGGATAGCGGGGGGGCTGATGAGCAGTTCTTC.